This entry lists 30 T cell receptor beta chains sequenced from one sample in a study of blood T cell repertoires in COVID-19. Sequencing used immunoSEQ multiplex PCR; TCRdb keeps in-frame clones, though not all of them. The sample has 110,000 or so clones, about 85% seen once. What was sequenced was peripheral blood. The origin of the receptors is a human donor in a cohort sampled during active COVID-19.

This clone was seen a few times. The V gene is TRBV7-2, the J gene TRBJ2-7, with 7 positions matching TRBD1. With 5 bases clipped from V and 3 bases from J, the junction kept 7 bases outside the gene matches. CDR3 length: 14 residues. Germline values: CDR1 SGHTA, CDR2 FQGNSA. CDR3 in amino acids: CASSPRQGGYEQYF. The CDR3 nucleotides are TGTGCCAGCAGCCCTCGACAGGGTGGCTACGAGCAGTACTTC.

The chain uses TRBV28 and TRBJ1-6, with D possibly being TRBD1 (6 bases). The CDR3 sequence is 15 residues long. The germline CDR1 and CDR2 sequences are MDHEN and SYDVKM. V was shortened by 10 bases and J by 0 bases, with 13 bases between the two germline ends. The CDR3 coding sequence is TGTGCCACGACAGGAGCTATCTCCTATAATTCACCCCTCCACTTT. It is translated as CATTGAISYNSPLHF.

This clone was detected only a few times. The CDR3 is CASSEPGTGRNEQFF. The CDR3 DNA is TGTGCCAGCAGTGAACCCGGGACAGGGCGCAATGAGCAGTTCTTC. The chain employs TRBV6-1 and TRBJ2-1, with 9 bases that match TRBD1. Germline lookup yields CDR1 MNHNS and CDR2 SASEGT. The CDR3 has 15 residues. V lost 2 bases and J lost 6; bases outside the gene matches: 5.

V is TRBV3-1 (or the pseudogene TRBV3-2) and J is TRBJ2-1; 9 bases are a match to TRBD2. Trimming took 3 bases from V and 6 from J; bases not matched to a gene: 9. This CDR3 comprises 16 residues. Germline CDR1 reads LGHDT; CDR2 reads YNNKEL (reference sequence). CDR3 amino acids: CASSQVSGGPFNEQFF. Here the CDR3 DNA reads TGTGCCAGCAGCCAGGTTAGCGGGGGTCCTTTCAATGAGCAGTTCTTC.

This clone was detected once. The chain has TRBV7-9 and TRBJ2-2, with 7 bases fitting TRBD1. CDR1 SEHNR and CDR2 FQNEAQ come from the germline V gene (reference sequence). After removal of 4 bases from V and 1 base from J, the junction contained 3 bases not matched to a gene. The CDR3 spans 15 residues. The CDR3 DNA follows: TGTGCCAGCAGCTCCAGGGGGAGGAACACCGGGGAGCTGTTTTTT. Protein product: CASSSRGRNTGELFF.

This clone came up a few times. DNA for the CDR3: TGTGCCAGCAGCGTAGGGGGGCGCGAGTATGGCTACACCTTC. This encodes CASSVGGREYGYTF. V gene TRBV9 combines with J gene TRBJ1-2, with D perhaps matching TRBD1 (6 bases). The ends were cut back, 0 bases at V and 5 bases at J, with 11 bases in the middle. The CDR3 runs to 14 residues. The germline V gene has CDR1 SGDLS and CDR2 YYNGEE.

This chain uses TRBV7-6 with TRBJ2-5, with a weak D call TRBD2 (6 bases). The V end lost 5 bases, the J end lost 3 bases, and 19 bases lay between the germline ends. In germline, CDR1 is SGHVS, CDR2 FNYEAQ. The CDR3 spans 16 residues. In DNA form, the CDR3 reads TGTGCCAGCAGCCTCCTAACTAGCCGGGCGGAAGAGACCCAGTACTTC. Its protein is CASSLLTSRAEETQYF.

The CDR3 sequence: CASSSSGVYNEQFF. CDR3 sequence (DNA): TGTGCCAGCAGTTCAAGCGGAGTCTACAATGAGCAGTTCTTC. This chain joins TRBV9 and TRBJ2-1; D may be TRBD2 (5 bases). Trimming pared 5 bases from V and 3 bases from J, leaving 12 bases between. Germline V gene data show CDR1 as SGDLS and CDR2 as YYNGEE. The CDR3 length is 14 residues.

This chain links TRBV4-1 with TRBJ1-2, with 12 bases aligning to TRBD1. V was pared by 3 bases and J by 7 bases, with 6 bases of the junction left unmatched. This CDR3 has 15 residues. The V gene's germline CDR1 is MGHRA and CDR2 YSYEKL. CDR3 DNA: TGCGCCAGCAGCCAGGGACAGGGGGCGATCAGTGGCTACACCTTC. Translation: CASSQGQGAISGYTF.

The CDR3, as DNA: TGTGCCTGGAGTGGTGGGACAGGGCATGACTATGGCTACACCTTC. Translating gives CAWSGGTGHDYGYTF. The gene calls are TRBV30 and TRBJ1-2; 9 bases line up with TRBD1. The CDR3 runs 15 residues. The V segment lost 1 base and the J segment 3 bases; nucleotides outside the gene matches: 6. Germline V gene data show CDR1 as GTSNPN and CDR2 as SVGIG (reference sequence).

The chain is built from TRBV4-3 and TRBJ2-5; 12 bases fit TRBD2. In germline, CDR1 is LGHNA, CDR2 YSLEER. V lost 0 bases to trimming and J lost 7 bases; unmatched junction nucleotides: 3. CDR3 length: 15 amino acids. CDR3 DNA: TGCGCCAGCAGCCAAGAGCCGACTAGCGGGGGGACCCAGTACTTC. Amino acid sequence: CASSQEPTSGGTQYF.

As DNA, the CDR3 is TGTGCCAGCAGCTTATCTGTCAATCAGCCCCAGCATTTT. Protein sequence: CASSLSVNQPQHF. The chain uses TRBV7-2 and TRBJ1-5, with no clear D. CDR3 length: 13 residues. V lost 2 bases and J 3 bases, leaving 5 bases between the germline ends. Germline CDR1 is SGHTA and CDR2 is FQGNSA.

V is TRBV24-1 and J is TRBJ2-1; 13 bases fit TRBD2. This CDR3 contains 16 residues. Per the germline V gene, CDR1 is KGHDR and CDR2 is SFDVKD. J was trimmed by 10 bases and V by 3 bases; bases with no gene match: 8. Written as DNA, the CDR3 is TGTGCCACCAGTGATGCGACTAGCGGGGGGAGTGGGGAGCAGTTCTTC. Translated, it gives CATSDATSGGSGEQFF.

This sequence joins TRBV6-5 and TRBJ1-6; 10 positions agree with TRBD1. This CDR3 spans 16 amino acids. CDR1 is MNHEY, CDR2 SVGAGI, per germline. The J segment lost 7 bases and the V segment lost 2 bases, leaving 5 bases of the junction unmatched. This CDR3 is CASSYRGQGGNSPLHF. CDR3 coding DNA: TGTGCCAGCAGTTACCGAGGACAGGGGGGCAATTCACCCCTCCACTTT.

The chain links TRBV24-1 to TRBJ2-1; D call uncertain. This CDR3 has 13 amino acids. Germline V CDR1 and CDR2: KGHDR, SFDVKD. V shed 5 bases and J shed 3 bases, with 7 bases lying between them. This chain's CDR3 is CATSASHYNEQFF. For the CDR3, the DNA is TGTGCCACCAGTGCTAGTCACTACAATGAGCAGTTCTTC.

This clone has only a few counts. V gene TRBV11-2 combines with J gene TRBJ2-2, with D possibly TRBD2 on 6 matching bases. CDR3 length: 16 amino acids. Germline CDR1 is SGHAT and CDR2 is FQNNGV. Trimming removed 4 bases from V and 0 bases from J, with 12 bases in between. CDR3 nucleotides: TGTGCCAGCAGCTCCGTCGGGGGTACGAACACCGGGGAGCTGTTTTTT. Its protein product is CASSSVGGTNTGELFF. Full variable domain (missing parts from reference TRBV11-2 and TRBJ2-2): EAGVAQSPRYKIIEKRQSVAFWCNPISGHATLYWYQQILGQGPKLLIQFQNNGVVDDSQLPKDRFSAERLKGVDSTLKIQPAKLEDSAVYLCASSSVGGTNTGELFFGEGSRLTVL.

V is TRBV5-4 and J is TRBJ2-3; tentative D call: TRBD2 (7 bases). The CDR3 is 16 residues long. Trimming removed 4 bases at V and 4 bases at J, with 19 bases between. Germline V gene lookup returns CDR1 SGHNT and CDR2 YYREEE (reference sequence). In DNA form, the CDR3 reads TGTGCCAGCAGCCCCGGAGGGGGGGGTTGGGCAGATACGCAGTATTTT. Residues: CASSPGGGGWADTQYF.

This clone has only a few counts. The rearrangement uses TRBV5-1 and TRBJ2-3; 16 nucleotides align to TRBD2. Germline assignment: CDR1 SGHRS and CDR2 YFSETQ. The V segment lost 5 bases and the J segment 4 bases; nucleotides outside the gene matches: 7. The length of the CDR3 is 17 residues. CDR3 DNA: TGCGCCAGCAGGGCGGGACTAGCGGGGGGGCAAGCAGATACGCAGTATTTT. The encoded protein is CASRAGLAGGQADTQYF.

This sequence joins TRBV15 and TRBJ1-3, with D perhaps matching TRBD1 (5 bases). The CDR3 is made up of 14 amino acids. Germline CDR1 and CDR2: LNHNV and YYDKDF (reference sequence). Between the trimmed V and J ends, which lost 3 bases and 0 bases, there was a span of 6 bases. The CDR3: CATSSDSSGNTIYF. CDR3 nucleotides: TGTGCCACCAGCAGTGACAGCTCTGGAAACACCATATATTTT.

This clone was seen once. V usage is TRBV7-9 and J usage is TRBJ1-6, with 7 positions matching TRBD1. The V and J ends lost 6 bases and 8 bases, in that order; junction bases with no gene match: 7. The CDR3 covers 14 residues. The germline V gene encodes CDR1 SEHNR and CDR2 FQNEAQ (reference sequence). The CDR3 nucleotides are TGTGCCAGCAGATCCGACAGGGATTATTCACCCCTCCACTTT. Encoded protein: CASRSDRDYSPLHF.

The chain uses TRBV4-1 and TRBJ2-2, with TRBD2 identical over 9 bases. Germline V CDR1 and CDR2: MGHRA, YSYEKL. J was trimmed by 4 bases and V by 0 bases; bases with no gene match: 6. This CDR3 has 17 residues. The CDR3 DNA reads TGCGCCAGCAGCCAAGATCGGCTAGCGGGGCCCACCGGGGAGCTGTTTTTT. Residues: CASSQDRLAGPTGELFF.

This clone was seen just once. The chain couples TRBV6-1 to TRBJ2-7; weak D call: TRBD1 (7 bases). The CDR3 is 18 amino acids. The V and J ends lost 2 bases and 2 bases respectively, with 22 bases between them. Germline values: CDR1 MNHNS, CDR2 SASEGT. The chain's CDR3 is CASSEYGRGEATPYEQYF. The CDR3 DNA follows: TGTGCCAGCAGTGAATATGGCAGGGGGGAAGCGACTCCCTACGAGCAGTACTTC.

This clone has a single count. The chain carries TRBV19 and TRBJ1-5; the D is unclear. CDR3 size: 16 residues. The germline V and J ends were trimmed by 3 bases and 2 bases, with 14 bases remaining between them. Per the germline V gene, CDR1 is LNHDA and CDR2 is SQIVND (reference sequence). CDR3 sequence (DNA): TGTGCCAGTAGTATTTTGTTTGGGAGGGGCAATCAGCCCCAGCATTTT. It codes for CASSILFGRGNQPQHF.

V and J are TRBV6-5 and TRBJ1-1; D ambiguous. Trimming pared 5 bases from V and 3 bases from J, leaving 10 bases between. Germline values: CDR1 MNHEY, CDR2 SVGAGI. The CDR3 length is 13 residues. Here the CDR3 reads CASSLPPDTEAFF. The CDR3 nucleotides are TGTGCCAGCAGTCTCCCCCCGGACACTGAAGCTTTCTTT.

The chain joins TRBV4-3 to TRBJ2-2, with D tentatively TRBD1 (5 bases). The V end lost 1 base, the J end lost 1 base, and 13 bases lay between the germline ends. In germline, CDR1 is LGHNA, CDR2 YSLEER. The CDR3 consists of 17 residues. The CDR3 sequence is CASSQVVGPWNTGELFF. The CDR3 DNA follows: TGCGCCAGCAGCCAAGTGGTGGGGCCTTGGAACACCGGGGAGCTGTTTTTT.

This clone was seen a handful of times. The rearrangement uses TRBV27 and TRBJ2-2; D is ambiguous. CDR1 and CDR2 (germline): MNHEY, SMNVEV (reference sequence). V lost 7 bases and J 2 bases, leaving 14 bases between the germline ends. This CDR3 is 15 amino acids long. The CDR3 region has the DNA TGTGCCAGCAACCCCCTAGGTTCCAACACCGGGGAGCTGTTTTTT. Translation: CASNPLGSNTGELFF.

The rearrangement joins TRBV6-5 to TRBJ2-3, with TRBD1 matching 7 bases. Looked up from germline, CDR1 is MNHEY and CDR2 is SVGAGI. The CDR3 extends over 16 amino acids. V lost 4 bases and J lost 2; bases outside the gene matches: 9. Here the CDR3 reads CASSFTGTVITDTQYF. CDR3 nucleotides: TGTGCCAGCAGTTTTACCGGGACAGTAATCACAGATACGCAGTATTTT.

V is TRBV6-6 and J is TRBJ2-2; no definite D call. The CDR3 consists of 13 residues. Trimming removed 6 bases at V and 1 base at J, with 6 bases between. CDR1 is MNHNY and CDR2 is SVGAGI in the germline V gene (reference sequence). The CDR3 loop reads CASRPQNTGELFF. The CDR3 nucleotides are TGTGCCAGCAGACCACAGAACACCGGGGAGCTGTTTTTT.

V and J are TRBV6-5 and TRBJ2-7; D remains unclear. Trimming took off 1 base at V and 3 bases at J, with 7 bases between the two ends. Per germline, CDR1 MNHEY and CDR2 SVGAGI. This CDR3 comprises 13 residues. Here the CDR3 reads CASSYFRFYEQYF. The CDR3 nucleotides are TGTGCCAGCAGTTACTTTCGTTTCTACGAGCAGTACTTC.

CDR3 amino acids: CASSPGAGEQFF. The CDR3 nucleotides read TGTGCCAGCAGCCCAGGGGCGGGTGAGCAGTTCTTC. The chain uses TRBV14 and TRBJ2-1, with a possible D match to TRBD1 (6 bases). CDR1 and CDR2 (germline): SGHDN, FVKESK. V was pared by 4 bases and J by 9 bases, with 10 bases between. CDR3 length equals 12 residues.